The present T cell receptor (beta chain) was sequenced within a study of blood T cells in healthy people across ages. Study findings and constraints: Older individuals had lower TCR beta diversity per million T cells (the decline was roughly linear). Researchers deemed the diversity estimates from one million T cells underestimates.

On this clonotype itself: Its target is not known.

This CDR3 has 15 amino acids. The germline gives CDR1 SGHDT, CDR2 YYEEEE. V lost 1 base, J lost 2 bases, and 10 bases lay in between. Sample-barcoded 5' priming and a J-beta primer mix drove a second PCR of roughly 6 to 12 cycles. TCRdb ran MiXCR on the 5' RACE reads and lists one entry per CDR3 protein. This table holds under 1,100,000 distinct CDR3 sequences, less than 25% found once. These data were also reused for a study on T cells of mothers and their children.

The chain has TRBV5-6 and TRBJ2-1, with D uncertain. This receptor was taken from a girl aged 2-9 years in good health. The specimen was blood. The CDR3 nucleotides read TGTGCCAGCAGCTTGTTGGCAGCAGCCTACAATGAGCAGTTCTTC. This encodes CASSLLAAAYNEQFF.